A selection of T cell receptor beta chains follows, all from one sample in a study of graft-versus-host responses after intestinal transplantation. These TCRs' antigens remain unknown. Repertoires were generated with immunoSEQ multiplex PCR, while TCRdb's copy carries only in-frame clones and drops some. The sample records about 90,000 clones, 88% being singletons. This specimen consisted of unstimulated CD4+ T cells sorted from spleen or lymph node cells, obtained before transplant. The source of these receptors is a human donor who was the organ donor for an intestinal transplant. CDR3s include the opening cysteine and the closing phenylalanine or tryptophan.

CDR3	length	V
CASSFAVGGTLPETQYF	17	TRBV18
CASSLVLAAPVSVDTQYF	18	TRBV5-1
CASSVDQGLGGNTIYF	16	TRBV9
CASSPGLPLLVVKQFF	16	TRBV4-3
CATSRPDSYGYTF	13	TRBV15
CASSPREYNSPLHF	14	TRBV6-6
CATSVGAGGGEQYF	14	TRBV15
CASSQDWLAGYEQYF	15	TRBV4-2
CASSPKGGQGSEAFF	15	TRBV25-1
CASGLWTGTYEQYF	14	TRBV12-5
CASRAPLKRGATDTQYF	17	TRBV11-2
CASSLGVAGRELFF	14	TRBV11-1
CASSLVSSDEQYF	13	TRBV27
CASSAVWTGGSSGQLSNEQFF	21	TRBV18
CASSRGGGYEQFF	13	TRBV4-3
CATFRGNYGYTF	12	TRBV7-9
CASSPGQGPTQPQHF	15	TRBV28
CASRSNPQGYEQYF	14	TRBV7-2
CASSIVAGGSTDTQYF	16	TRBV5-1
CASSLWQGQGMDGYTF	16	TRBV7-2
CASSPRDGSSGANVLTF	17	TRBV21-1
CASKGGGILAEQYF	14	TRBV5-1
CSVVGTFTDTQYF	13	TRBV29-1
CAWSEQGTGSPLHF	14	TRBV30
CASSFPREAGEAFF	14	TRBV7-8
CATAGLGGETQYF	13	TRBV19
CASSMHRGFEQYF	13	TRBV19
CASSLPDRVGNQPQHF	16	TRBV28
CSVGVSGGLETQYF	14	TRBV29-1
CASSWDRRDGNTIYF	15	TRBV7-8
CASSPLLRRTSSYEQYF	17	TRBV5-6
CASSPGGASQETQYF	15	TRBV18
CAWSETGAAEAFF	13	TRBV30
CASRPDSSSEKLFF	14	TRBV2
CASSRRQGQETQYF	14	TRBV18
CASSQGQGGYTF	12	TRBV28
CASSFYMGTSGGSRWTDTQYF	21	TRBV5-1
CASSPAGGPYEQYF	14	TRBV18
CASRGGVDNTGELFF	15	TRBV28
CASSLDRGATNEKLFF	16	TRBV28
CASSSAGTGHYEQYF	15	TRBV6-1
CASSEYLAGLTDTQYF	16	TRBV6-1
CASSLLAGAYNEQFF	15	TRBV5-1
CAWAFRDRVNGYTF	14	TRBV30
CASSLERYEQYF	12	TRBV7-8
CASSLRGDEQYF	12	TRBV5-5
CASRGGVSPEAFF	13	TRBV6-5
CASSEDSRMNTEAFF	15	TRBV6-1
CASSQVGLAGGWEQFF	16	TRBV4-1
CASSHRDRAGNTIYF	15	TRBV4-3
CASSSLGGAYNEQFF	15	TRBV6-1
CASSSGAPGQGPPTTDTQYF	20	TRBV5-4
CASSSVRGPVTGELFF	16	TRBV21-1